The rows below give T cell receptor beta chains drawn from one sample of a study of PD-1 blockade in classical Hodgkin lymphoma. Libraries were prepared by immunoSEQ multiplex PCR; TCRdb keeps only in-frame clonotypes and omits some of them. The top ten clones hold around 2.6% of a sample with roughly 26,000 clones, 80% to 90% of them seen once. Sample: peripheral blood mononuclear cells (PBMCs), taken at baseline. These receptors came from a human donor with classical Hodgkin lymphoma. CDR3s include the opening cysteine and the closing phenylalanine or tryptophan. A D gene is named only where the DNA matches it firmly. Where a row states a size, it is once, few, many or the class of an expanded clone; other rows omit it.

J gene | clone size | D gene | V gene | CDR3 DNA | CDR3 protein
TRBJ2-5 | NA | NA | TRBV5-1 | TGCGCCAGCAGCTTGTCGGGGGAGGAGACCCAGTACTTC | CASSLSGEETQYF
TRBJ1-2 | NA | NA | TRBV5-1 | TGCGCCAGCAGCTTGGAGGGGGGAAACAACAACTATGGCTACACCTTC | CASSLEGGNNNYGYTF
TRBJ2-7 | NA | NA | TRBV6-5 | TGTGCCAGCAGCCGGGACAACTCCTACGAGCAGTACTTC | CASSRDNSYEQYF
TRBJ2-5 | NA | TRBD1 | TRBV5-1 | TGCGCCAGCAGCTTGGCCGGGACAGAACAAGAGACCCAGTACTTC | CASSLAGTEQETQYF
TRBJ2-2 | once | TRBD1 | TRBV11-3 | TGTGCCAGCAGCTTTAAACAGGGGGGCACCGGGGAGCTGTTTTTT | CASSFKQGGTGELFF
TRBJ1-3 | NA | TRBD1 | TRBV4-3 | TGCGCCAGCAGCCAAGGAACGGACAGGGCGGCTGGAAACACCATATATTTT | CASSQGTDRAAGNTIYF
TRBJ2-7 | NA | NA | TRBV7-8 | TGTGCCAGCAGCCCCATAGACGAGCAGTACTTC | CASSPIDEQYF
TRBJ1-2 | NA | NA | TRBV14 | TGTGCCAGCAGCCATTACGGGGGAGGGTCCTATGGCTACACCTTC | CASSHYGGGSYGYTF
TRBJ1-2 | NA | NA | TRBV11-1 | TGTGCCAGCAGCTTTACCAATGGAGGCTACACCTTC | CASSFTNGGYTF
TRBJ2-1 | NA | NA | TRBV2 | TGTGCCAGCGGGGGGCAGGTAGCGACGCGAAAAAGCTCCTACAATGAGCAGTTCTTC | CASGGQVATRKSSYNEQFF
TRBJ2-7 | NA | TRBD1 | TRBV2 | TGTGCCAGCAATCCTGGCACAGGGGGCCTAGAGCAGTACTTC | CASNPGTGGLEQYF
TRBJ2-7 | NA | NA | TRBV7-8 | TGTGCCAGCAGCTCAGTACGATACGAGCAGTACTTC | CASSSVRYEQYF
TRBJ2-3 | NA | NA | TRBV6-4 | TGTGCCAGGAGGAAGCGGTTAGGCACAGATACGCAGTATTTT | CARRKRLGTDTQYF
TRBJ2-2 | NA | NA | TRBV7-3 | TGTGCCAGCAGCCTGGGACAGAACACCGGGGAGCTGTTTTTT | CASSLGQNTGELFF
TRBJ2-1 | NA | NA | TRBV7-9 | TGTGCCAGCAGCATCTCAGGGGGGCCTGGGTACAATGAGCAGTTCTTC | CASSISGGPGYNEQFF
TRBJ1-1 | NA | NA | TRBV5-1 | TGCGCCAGCAGCTCCGGTGGGGGAAGTAACACTGAAGCTTTCTTT | CASSSGGGSNTEAFF
TRBJ2-2 | NA | TRBD2 | TRBV5-1 | TGCGCCAGCAGCTTGCTTGCGGGGGTGAACACCGGGGAGCTGTTTTTT | CASSLLAGVNTGELFF
TRBJ1-5 | NA | NA | TRBV28 | TGTGCCAGCAGTCCGGCGGGGTATAGCAATCAGCCCCAGCATTTT | CASSPAGYSNQPQHF
TRBJ1-1 | NA | NA | TRBV7-2 | TGTGCCAGCAGCCCTTGGACAGTGAACACTGAAGCTTTCTTT | CASSPWTVNTEAFF
TRBJ2-5 | NA | TRBD2 | TRBV7-9 | TGTGCCAGCAGTTTAATTGCCGTAGGCGGGGGGCCGATCAGAGAGACCCAGTACTTC | CASSLIAVGGGPIRETQYF
TRBJ2-1 | few | TRBD2 | TRBV5-1 | TGCGCCAGCAGCTCTCGGGGGGGCAAAGGAGGCACGGGTAGTTACAATGAGCAGTTCTTC | CASSSRGGKGGTGSYNEQFF
TRBJ1-2 | NA | NA | TRBV5-1 | TGCGCCAGCAGGGACGGGAGTTATGGCTACACCTTC | CASRDGSYGYTF
TRBJ2-1 | NA | NA | TRBV5-1 | TGCGCCAGCAGCTTGGGTGGGGGGGCTGTCTACAATGAGCAGTTCTTC | CASSLGGGAVYNEQFF
TRBJ1-6 | NA | NA | TRBV7-2 | TGTGCCAGCAGCTTAGGCAGCGGCGTAAATTCACCCCTCCACTTT | CASSLGSGVNSPLHF
TRBJ1-6 | NA | NA | TRBV5-5 | TGTGCCAGCAGCTTGGGAGCAGGGCACCTCAGGGGATCACCCCTCCACTTT | CASSLGAGHLRGSPLHF
TRBJ1-4 | NA | NA | TRBV5-1 | TGCGCCAGCAGCCCCTCGCGTGCCTCTAATGAAAAACTGTTTTTT | CASSPSRASNEKLFF
TRBJ1-2 | few | NA | TRBV6-5 | TGTGCCAGCAGTTGGGACCTCTCTAACTATGGCTACACCTTC | CASSWDLSNYGYTF
TRBJ1-4 | NA | NA | TRBV5-1 | TGCGCCAGCAGCTTACGAGGGGAAAAACTGTTTTTT | CASSLRGEKLFF